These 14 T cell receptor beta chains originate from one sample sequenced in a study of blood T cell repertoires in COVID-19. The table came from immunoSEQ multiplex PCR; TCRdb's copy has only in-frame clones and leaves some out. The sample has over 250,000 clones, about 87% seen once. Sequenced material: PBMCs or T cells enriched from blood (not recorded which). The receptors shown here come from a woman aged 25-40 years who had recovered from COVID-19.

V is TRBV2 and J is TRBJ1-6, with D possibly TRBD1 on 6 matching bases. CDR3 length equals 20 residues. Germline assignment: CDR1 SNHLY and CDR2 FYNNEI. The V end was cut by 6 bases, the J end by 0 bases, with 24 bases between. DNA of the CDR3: TGTGCCAGCAGACGACAGGATCGGACCCATCAGAGCTCCTATAATTCACCCCTCCACTTT. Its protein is CASRRQDRTHQSSYNSPLHF.

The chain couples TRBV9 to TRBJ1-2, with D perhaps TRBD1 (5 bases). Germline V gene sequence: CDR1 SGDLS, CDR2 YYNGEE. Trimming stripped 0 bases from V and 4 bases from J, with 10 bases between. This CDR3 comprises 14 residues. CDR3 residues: CASSVDRGVYGYTF. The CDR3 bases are TGTGCCAGCAGCGTAGATCGGGGGGTCTATGGCTACACCTTC.

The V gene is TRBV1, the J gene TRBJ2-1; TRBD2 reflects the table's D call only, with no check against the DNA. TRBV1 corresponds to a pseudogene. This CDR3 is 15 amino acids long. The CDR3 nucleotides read TGCACCAGCAGCCTAAGCCGCCGCGATTACAATGAGCAGTTCTTC. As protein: CTSSLSRRDYNEQFF.

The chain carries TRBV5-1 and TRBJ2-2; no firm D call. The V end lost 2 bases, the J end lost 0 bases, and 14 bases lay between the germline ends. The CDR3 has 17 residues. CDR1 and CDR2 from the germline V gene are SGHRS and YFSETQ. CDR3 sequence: CASSFGPYDPNTGELFF. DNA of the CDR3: TGCGCCAGCAGCTTTGGGCCGTATGATCCGAACACCGGGGAGCTGTTTTTT.

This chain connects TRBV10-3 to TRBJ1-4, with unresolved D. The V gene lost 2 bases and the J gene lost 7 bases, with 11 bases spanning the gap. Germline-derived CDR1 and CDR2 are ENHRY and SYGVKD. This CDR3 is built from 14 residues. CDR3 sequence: CAISETVMGEKLFF. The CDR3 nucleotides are TGTGCCATCAGTGAGACAGTTATGGGTGAAAAACTGTTTTTT.

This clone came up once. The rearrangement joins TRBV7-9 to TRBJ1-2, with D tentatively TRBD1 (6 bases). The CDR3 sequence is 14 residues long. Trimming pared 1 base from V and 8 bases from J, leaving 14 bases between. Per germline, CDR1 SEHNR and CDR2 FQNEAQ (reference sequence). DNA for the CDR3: TGTGCCAGCAGCTTAGAACAGGGAGTGAGAGGCTACACCTTC. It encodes CASSLEQGVRGYTF.

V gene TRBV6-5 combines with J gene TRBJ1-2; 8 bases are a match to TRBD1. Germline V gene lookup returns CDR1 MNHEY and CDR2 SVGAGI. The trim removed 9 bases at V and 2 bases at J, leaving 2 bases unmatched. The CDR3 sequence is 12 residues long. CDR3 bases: TGTGCCAGTTGGACAGGGAACTATGGCTACACCTTC. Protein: CASWTGNYGYTF.

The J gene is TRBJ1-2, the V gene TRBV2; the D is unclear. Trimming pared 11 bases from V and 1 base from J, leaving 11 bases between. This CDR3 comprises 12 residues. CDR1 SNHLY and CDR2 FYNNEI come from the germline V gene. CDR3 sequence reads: CAGPGINYGYTF. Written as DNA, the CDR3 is TGTGCCGGGCCCGGAATTAACTATGGCTACACCTTC.

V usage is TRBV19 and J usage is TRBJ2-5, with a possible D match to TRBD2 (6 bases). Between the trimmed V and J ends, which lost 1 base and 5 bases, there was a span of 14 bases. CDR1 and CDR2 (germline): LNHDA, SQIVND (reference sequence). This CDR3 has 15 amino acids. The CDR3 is CASSIASAIGETQYF. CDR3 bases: TGTGCCAGTAGTATAGCTAGCGCTATCGGTGAGACCCAGTACTTC.

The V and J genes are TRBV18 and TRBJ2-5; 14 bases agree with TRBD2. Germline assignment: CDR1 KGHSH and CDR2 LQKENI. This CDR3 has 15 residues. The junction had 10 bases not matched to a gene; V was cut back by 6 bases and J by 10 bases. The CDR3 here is CASSHAGTSGGGQYF. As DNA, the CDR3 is TGTGCCAGCTCTCACGCCGGGACTAGCGGGGGAGGCCAGTACTTC. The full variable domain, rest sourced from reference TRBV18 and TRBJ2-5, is NAGVMQNPRHLVRRRGQEARLRCSPMKGHSHVYWYRQLPEEGLKFMVYLQKENIIDESGMPKERFSAEFPKEGPSILRIQQVVRGDSAAYFCASSHAGTSGGGQYFGPGTRLLVL.

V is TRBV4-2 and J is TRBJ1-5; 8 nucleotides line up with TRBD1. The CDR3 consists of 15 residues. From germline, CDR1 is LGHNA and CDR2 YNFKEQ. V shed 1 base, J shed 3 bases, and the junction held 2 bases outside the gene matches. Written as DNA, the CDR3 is TGTGCCAGCAGCCAAGGGGACAGGTTCAATCAGCCCCAGCATTTT. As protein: CASSQGDRFNQPQHF.

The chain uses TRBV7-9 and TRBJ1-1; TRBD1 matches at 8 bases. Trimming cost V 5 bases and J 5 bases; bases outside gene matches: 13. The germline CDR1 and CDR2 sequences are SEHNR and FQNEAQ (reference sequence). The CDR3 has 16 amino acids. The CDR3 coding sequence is TGTGCCAGCAGCCTCCGGGACAGGTTCGGGGCTACTGAAGCTTTCTTT. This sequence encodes CASSLRDRFGATEAFF. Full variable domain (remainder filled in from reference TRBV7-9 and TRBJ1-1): DTGVSQNPRHKITKRGQNVTFRCDPISEHNRLYWYRQTLGQGPEFLTYFQNEAQLEKSRLLSDRFSAERPKGSFSTLEIQRTEQGDSAMYLCASSLRDRFGATEAFFGQGTRLTVV.

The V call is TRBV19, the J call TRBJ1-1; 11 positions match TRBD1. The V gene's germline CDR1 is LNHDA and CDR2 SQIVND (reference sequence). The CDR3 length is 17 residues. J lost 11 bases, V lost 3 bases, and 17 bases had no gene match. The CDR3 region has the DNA TGTGCCAGTAGTATCCTCGGACAGGGGGCTTTACTTTCGGGGGCTTTCTTT. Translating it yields CASSILGQGALLSGAFF.

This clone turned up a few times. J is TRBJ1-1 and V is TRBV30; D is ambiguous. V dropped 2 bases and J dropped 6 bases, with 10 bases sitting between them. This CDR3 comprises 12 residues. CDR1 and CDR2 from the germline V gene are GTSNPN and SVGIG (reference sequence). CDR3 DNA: TGTGCCTGGAGTCCGGGATTCGCTGAAGCTTTCTTT. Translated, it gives CAWSPGFAEAFF.